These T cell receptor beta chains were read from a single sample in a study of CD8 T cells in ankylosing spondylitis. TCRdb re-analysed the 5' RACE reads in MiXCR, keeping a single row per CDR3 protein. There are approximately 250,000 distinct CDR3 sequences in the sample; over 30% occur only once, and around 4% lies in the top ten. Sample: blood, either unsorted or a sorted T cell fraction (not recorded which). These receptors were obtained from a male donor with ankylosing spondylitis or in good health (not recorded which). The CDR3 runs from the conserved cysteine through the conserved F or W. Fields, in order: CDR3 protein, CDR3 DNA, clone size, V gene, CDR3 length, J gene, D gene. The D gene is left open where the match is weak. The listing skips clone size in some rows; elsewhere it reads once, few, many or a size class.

CDR3aa: CASSESPYEQYF; CDR3nt: TGTGCCAGCAGCGAGAGCCCCTACGAGCAGTACTTC; abundance: NA; v_gene: TRBV2; len: 12; j_gene: TRBJ2-7; d_gene: NA
CDR3aa: CASGVGRTETQYF; CDR3nt: TGTGCTAGTGGCGTCGGGCGGACGGAGACCCAGTACTTC; abundance: NA; v_gene: TRBV12-5; len: 13; j_gene: TRBJ2-5; d_gene: NA
CDR3aa: CSAGLVAQYF; CDR3nt: TGCAGTGCCGGACTAGTTGCGCAGTATTTT; abundance: few; v_gene: TRBV20-1; len: 10; j_gene: TRBJ2-3; d_gene: TRBD2
CDR3aa: CASSWARTYNEQFF; CDR3nt: TGTGCCAGCAGCTGGGCCCGGACCTACAATGAGCAGTTCTTC; abundance: NA; v_gene: TRBV5-5; len: 14; j_gene: TRBJ2-1; d_gene: NA
CDR3aa: CASSLQVGNNEQFF; CDR3nt: TGTGCCAGCAGTCTCCAGGTTGGAAACAATGAGCAGTTCTTC; abundance: NA; v_gene: TRBV12-3/TRBV12-4; len: 14; j_gene: TRBJ2-1; d_gene: NA
CDR3aa: CATSDLTGASTDTQYF; CDR3nt: TGTGCCACCAGTGATTTGACGGGGGCTAGCACAGATACGCAGTATTTT; abundance: few; v_gene: TRBV24-1; len: 16; j_gene: TRBJ2-3; d_gene: NA
CDR3aa: CASSFEVGPYEQYF; CDR3nt: TGCGCCAGCAGCTTTGAGGTTGGGCCCTACGAGCAGTACTTC; abundance: few; v_gene: TRBV5-1; len: 14; j_gene: TRBJ2-7; d_gene: NA
CDR3aa: CASSEDRTTDTQYF; CDR3nt: TGTGCCAGCAGTGAGGACAGAACCACAGATACGCAGTATTTT; abundance: few; v_gene: TRBV6-1; len: 14; j_gene: TRBJ2-3; d_gene: NA
CDR3aa: CASFSGGYGTQYF; CDR3nt: TGTGCCAGCTTTAGCGGGGGCTACGGGACCCAGTACTTC; abundance: NA; v_gene: TRBV28; len: 13; j_gene: TRBJ2-5; d_gene: TRBD2
CDR3aa: CVPHQENYGYTF; CDR3nt: TGCGTCCCGCATCAGGAGAACTATGGCTACACCTTC; abundance: few; v_gene: TRBV20-1; len: 12; j_gene: TRBJ1-2; d_gene: NA
CDR3aa: CASSVGDIFSYNEQFF; CDR3nt: TGTGCCAGCAGCGTAGGGGACATTTTCTCCTACAATGAGCAGTTCTTC; abundance: NA; v_gene: TRBV9; len: 16; j_gene: TRBJ2-1; d_gene: NA
CDR3aa: CASRTGGPRQYF; CDR3nt: TGTGCCAGCAGGACGGGGGGCCCTAGGCAGTACTTC; abundance: NA; v_gene: TRBV6-1; len: 12; j_gene: TRBJ2-7; d_gene: NA
CDR3aa: CASDTGQGGEQYF; CDR3nt: TGCGCCAGCGACACGGGACAGGGGGGCGAGCAGTACTTC; abundance: few; v_gene: TRBV5-1; len: 13; j_gene: TRBJ2-7; d_gene: TRBD1
CDR3aa: CASSVSGTATYEQYF; CDR3nt: TGCGCCAGCAGCGTTTCCGGGACTGCGACCTACGAGCAGTACTTC; abundance: few; v_gene: TRBV5-1; len: 15; j_gene: TRBJ2-7; d_gene: NA
CDR3aa: CASQMGLAVYEQYF; CDR3nt: TGTGCCAGCCAAATGGGACTAGCAGTGTACGAGCAGTACTTC; abundance: few; v_gene: TRBV11-2; len: 14; j_gene: TRBJ2-7; d_gene: TRBD2
CDR3aa: CASSQDVVGQSNSPLHF; CDR3nt: TGCGCCAGCAGCCAAGATGTTGTTGGGCAGAGCAATTCACCCCTCCACTTT; abundance: NA; v_gene: TRBV4-1; len: 17; j_gene: TRBJ1-6; d_gene: NA
CDR3aa: CASSLFTGSSYEQYF; CDR3nt: TGTGCCAGCAGCTTATTTACAGGGAGCTCCTACGAGCAGTACTTC; abundance: NA; v_gene: TRBV11-2; len: 15; j_gene: TRBJ2-7; d_gene: NA
CDR3aa: CASSPPDRVTEAFF; CDR3nt: TGTGCCAGCAGCCCGCCGGACAGGGTCACTGAAGCTTTCTTT; abundance: NA; v_gene: TRBV5-6; len: 14; j_gene: TRBJ1-1; d_gene: TRBD1
CDR3aa: CAISPGGNRNEQFF; CDR3nt: TGTGCCATCAGCCCTGGAGGGAACAGGAATGAGCAGTTCTTC; abundance: NA; v_gene: TRBV10-3; len: 14; j_gene: TRBJ2-1; d_gene: NA
CDR3aa: CASSYGLAGTETQYF; CDR3nt: TGTGCCAGCAGTTACGGACTAGCGGGGACAGAGACCCAGTACTTC; abundance: NA; v_gene: TRBV6-5; len: 15; j_gene: TRBJ2-5; d_gene: TRBD2
CDR3aa: CASSLVDGVYNEQFF; CDR3nt: TGTGCTAGCAGCTTAGTGGATGGGGTCTACAATGAGCAGTTCTTC; abundance: NA; v_gene: TRBV7-7; len: 15; j_gene: TRBJ2-1; d_gene: NA
CDR3aa: CASSTWAGTGTQYF; CDR3nt: TGTGCCAGCAGCACCTGGGCAGGGACAGGGACCCAGTACTTC; abundance: NA; v_gene: TRBV5-5; len: 14; j_gene: TRBJ2-5; d_gene: TRBD1
CDR3aa: CASSLSRANQPQHF; CDR3nt: TGTGCCAGCTCTCTCTCTCGGGCGAATCAGCCCCAGCATTTT; abundance: NA; v_gene: TRBV18; len: 14; j_gene: TRBJ1-5; d_gene: NA
CDR3aa: CASNQGLTGGSPLHF; CDR3nt: TGTGCCAGCAACCAGGGGCTTACCGGGGGTTCACCCCTCCACTTT; abundance: NA; v_gene: TRBV6-1; len: 15; j_gene: TRBJ1-6; d_gene: NA
CDR3aa: CASSLGDRTNNEQFF; CDR3nt: TGTGCCAGCAGCTTAGGGGACAGAACTAATAATGAGCAGTTCTTC; abundance: few; v_gene: TRBV11-1; len: 15; j_gene: TRBJ2-1; d_gene: TRBD1
CDR3aa: CSAPSLSSYNEQFF; CDR3nt: TGCAGCGCCCCGAGCCTGAGCTCCTACAATGAGCAGTTCTTC; abundance: many; v_gene: TRBV29-1; len: 14; j_gene: TRBJ2-1; d_gene: NA
CDR3aa: CSPRTTGVITDTQYF; CDR3nt: TGCAGCCCAAGAACCACAGGGGTGATAACAGATACGCAGTATTTT; abundance: few; v_gene: TRBV29-1; len: 15; j_gene: TRBJ2-3; d_gene: TRBD1
CDR3aa: CSARGPAGAETQYF; CDR3nt: TGCAGTGCTAGGGGCCCAGCGGGGGCAGAGACCCAGTACTTC; abundance: few; v_gene: TRBV20-1; len: 14; j_gene: TRBJ2-5; d_gene: TRBD2
CDR3aa: CSTGTAYGYTF; CDR3nt: TGCAGTACCGGGACAGCCTATGGCTACACCTTC; abundance: many; v_gene: TRBV20-1; len: 11; j_gene: TRBJ1-2; d_gene: TRBD1
CDR3aa: CASSEGLGGPGELFF; CDR3nt: TGTGCCAGCAGCGAGGGACTTGGCGGTCCCGGGGAGCTGTTTTTT; abundance: few; v_gene: TRBV5-4; len: 15; j_gene: TRBJ2-2; d_gene: NA
CDR3aa: CASSPGPVEQYF; CDR3nt: TGTGCCAGCAGTCCGGGACCCGTCGAGCAGTACTTC; abundance: once; v_gene: TRBV12-3/TRBV12-4; len: 12; j_gene: TRBJ2-7; d_gene: NA